This T cell receptor beta chain was identified in a study of shared clonotypes between healthy human individuals (dated by TCRdb to 2020 to 2021). Some background on the complete study: Three men and two women, aged 18 to 49 years, made up the cohort. For each donor, three plates each were used for CD4 naive and CD4 memory, two plates were used for CD8 naive, and one plate was used for CD8 memory. Per donor, leukapheresis produced somewhere between about 0.9 and 9 billion PBMCs. To increase sequencing depth and limit assay-specific biases, different laboratories used diverse techniques to prepare libraries and sequence TCR repertoires. Blood TCR repertoires of a handful of healthy adults were deeply sequenced to estimate repertoire size and the extent of clonotype sharing between individuals. What the work shows at the level of the full study, not this receptor alone: Even with the large sequencing depth, rarefaction of the sorted-subset datasets indicated that sequencing was incomplete. Sharing across a handful of donors was observed for about 5% of naive CD4, 3.5% of naive CD8, 2.3% of memory CD4, and around 0.44% of memory CD8 clonotypes. Because the study included a small number of donors, the genetic and exposure-history diversity represented was limited. Based on pairwise subsampling, the degree of clonotype sharing among donors was expected to be affected by sequencing depth. Only blood was sampled, and tissue TCR repertoires likely differ from those in blood. Higher generation probabilities were observed for clonotypes shared by all four sorted-subset donors than for non-shared clonotypes. Naive subsets generally had larger estimated clonotype richness than memory subsets did.

In regard to this clone: No cognate antigen has been identified for it. No per-base quality is available; no much larger clone lies one base away.

TCR CDR3 regions were amplified from genomic DNA by multiplex PCR using the deep immunoSEQ assay. Extracted genomic DNA from each cell subset was distributed evenly across all wells of several immunoSEQ 96-well plates, and each plate was treated as a replicate. Each replicate PCR for sorted subsets received about 220 ng genomic DNA, equal to roughly 30,000 T cell genomes. Purified libraries were quantified with a Qubit 3.0 fluorometer, sized on a Bioanalyzer 2100, and re-quantified with the KAPA Library Quantification kit. Each immunoSEQ 96-well plate was sequenced on its own single-read 150-cycle Illumina NextSeq 550 flow cell. The original methods were these. Because the immunoSEQ output included only junctional sequences and no quality scores, the filtering could not be the same as the filtering used for full-length reads. To assign V/J genes and CDR3, sequences were annotated using PyIR, a Python wrapper for IgBLAST v1.9, with IMGT germline references. Any read was removed if the V/J assignment was weak (E-value above 1e-6), the CDR3 was missing, or the read contained stop codons, out-of-frame junctions, or ambiguous translated residues. V3J clonotypes were defined as sequences sharing the same inferred V gene, J gene, and CDR3 amino acid sequence. Percentage overlap between repertoires was calculated by dividing the number of shared unique clonotypes by the size of the smaller repertoire. Repertoire richness was assessed with RTK rarefaction, the Chao1 estimator, and Recon v2.1 estimates of unobserved clonotypes. OLGA was used to compute generation probabilities for all TCRbeta clonotypes that the gDNA method yielded from a handful of donors. The table comes from immuneACCESS by way of TCRdb, which keeps in-frame sequences with V and J called. Part of the clones is missing from these tables; in studies checked, under half for an unresolved V gene and the rest for unknown reasons. Clone size and the V and J calls come from that table; the DNA yielded D and trimming. The sample table lists about 550,000 clones, about 95% of them with a count of one. The leading ten clones occupy 0.085% to 0.11% of the sample.

CD8 naive samples consisted of CD45RO-negative cells that were positively selected for CCR7, yielding a CD45RA+CCR7+ population without TemRA cells. The donors were healthy, HIV-negative adults with no recently reported acute infections or vaccinations. Only Caucasian adults living in Nashville, Tennessee, USA were represented among the donors. After blood collection by leukapheresis, PBMCs were isolated using Ficoll-Histopaque density gradient centrifugation and then cryopreserved in the vapor phase of liquid nitrogen. Analytical flow cytometry was used to check the purity and quantity of every magnetically sorted T cell population. From each sorted fraction, genomic DNA was isolated and quantified by UV absorbance on a Nanodrop 2000c. Clipping removes 4 bases from V and 9 bases from J, with 10 as the unmatched junction base count. Counted from cysteine to phenylalanine, this CDR3 has 16 amino acids. The DNA shown is the 48-base CDR3, in frame from base 1. From a lookup of the germline V gene (reference sequence), CDR1 and CDR2 are SGHNT and YYREEE.

The receptor chain draws on TRBV5-4 and TRBJ2-2, and 12 bases in between align with TRBD2. Sample: naive CD8+ T cells sorted from blood. This specimen's cell subset or site label, interpreted: CD45RA+CCR7+. The receptor comes from a woman aged 25-40 years in good health. The CDR3 sequence is CASSEGLAGLSRELFF. The sequenced DNA: TGTGCCAGCAGCGAGGGACTAGCGGGCCTGAGCAGGGAGCTGTTTTTT.